This T cell receptor (beta chain) was observed in a study of blood T cell repertoires in COVID-19. On the study more broadly: T cells, B-cell-depleted T cells, or PBMCs provided the cDNA or gDNA that served as material.

The data were produced by immunoSEQ multiplex PCR, yet TCRdb's version contains in-frame clones alone and is incomplete. There are about 270,000 clones in the sample; 85% to 90% occur only once, and 4.1% lies in the top ten. Living in 24 US areas, the participants were between roughly 18 and 95 years of age. The CDR3 sequence is 16 residues long. The V gene's germline CDR1 is MNHEY and CDR2 SVGAGI. Trimming left V 0 bases short and J 1 base short, with 13 bases between. The sample was PBMCs or T cells enriched from blood (not recorded which). The origin of this receptor is a woman aged 25 to 39 with acute COVID-19. This chain connects TRBV6-5 to TRBJ2-7; possibly TRBD2 for D (5 bases). CDR3 nucleotides: TGTGCCAGCAGTTACTCTTGGGGTAGCGAGTCCTACGAGCAGTACTTC. Encoded protein: CASSYSWGSESYEQYF.